These 30 T cell receptor beta chains came from one sample sequenced in a study of blood T cell repertoires in COVID-19. TCRdb's copy holds only in-frame clones and misses some; the assay was immunoSEQ multiplex PCR. Among fewer than 250,000 clones listed, around 90% were seen once. Material for sequencing was PBMCs or T cells enriched from blood (not recorded which). The receptors were gathered from a woman aged 18-29 years who had recovered from COVID-19.

This chain connects TRBV2 to TRBJ1-4; TRBD1 matches 7 bases. Germline V lookup: CDR1 SNHLY, CDR2 FYNNEI. The CDR3 is 13 amino acids. J gave up 5 bases and V 5 bases, and 2 bases lay outside the gene matches. CDR3 nucleotides: TGTGCCAGCAGTCTACAGGGGAATGAAAAACTGTTTTTT. Protein: CASSLQGNEKLFF.

The chain carries TRBV29-1 and TRBJ1-6; 9 positions match TRBD1. Per the germline V gene, CDR1 is SQVTM and CDR2 is ANQGSEA. With V trimmed by 4 bases and J by 8 bases, 3 bases remained unmatched. The CDR3 covers 13 residues. The CDR3 loop is CSVVQGADSPLHF. The CDR3, as DNA: TGCAGCGTTGTACAGGGGGCTGATTCACCCCTCCACTTT.

The rearrangement joins TRBV3-1 (or the pseudogene TRBV3-2) to TRBJ2-7; 7 bases fit TRBD1. The V gene end was trimmed by 0 bases and the J gene end by 5 bases; junction bases not matched to a gene: 4. The CDR3 is 14 residues long. Germline V gives CDR1 LGHDT, CDR2 YNNKEL (reference sequence). In DNA form, the CDR3 reads TGTGCCAGCAGCCAAGATGGACAGGTCAACGAGCAGTACTTC. Amino acids: CASSQDGQVNEQYF.

The V and J genes are TRBV3-1 (or the pseudogene TRBV3-2) and TRBJ1-6, with TRBD1 matching 7 bases. Looked up from germline, CDR1 is LGHDT and CDR2 is YNNKEL (reference sequence). The CDR3 consists of 14 residues. V dropped 5 bases and J dropped 7; count of bases not matched to a gene: 5. The CDR3 DNA sequence: TGTGCCAGCAGCTCCTGGGACAGCAATTCACCCCTCCACTTT. This gives the protein CASSSWDSNSPLHF.

The chain couples TRBV7-9 to TRBJ1-2; D perhaps matches TRBD1 (5 bases). With 0 bases removed from V and 2 bases from J, the gap between germline ends came to 10 bases. The CDR3 loop spans 15 amino acids. CDR1 is SEHNR and CDR2 is FQNEAQ in the germline V gene (reference sequence). The CDR3 here is CASSLASGGNYGYTF. The CDR3 coding sequence is TGTGCCAGCAGCTTAGCGAGCGGGGGAAACTATGGCTACACCTTC.

The chain links TRBV2 to TRBJ1-3; no firm D call. The germline V and J ends were trimmed by 6 bases and 4 bases, with 13 bases remaining between them. Germline V gives CDR1 SNHLY, CDR2 FYNNEI. CDR3 size: 14 residues. CDR3: CASRAREGGNTIYF. The CDR3 DNA sequence: TGTGCCAGCAGAGCGAGGGAAGGCGGAAACACCATATATTTT. The full variable domain, in which reference TRBV2 and TRBJ1-3 provide the parts outside the CDR3, is EPEVTQTPSHQVTQMGQEVILRCVPISNHLYFYWYRQILGQKVEFLVSFYNNEISEKSEIFDDQFSVERPDGSNFTLKIRSTKLEDSAMYFCASRAREGGNTIYFGEGSWLTVV.

The V gene is TRBV9, the J gene TRBJ1-2, with 7 bases lining up with TRBD1. This CDR3 is built from 16 residues. Germline values: CDR1 SGDLS, CDR2 YYNGEE. With 3 bases clipped from V and 3 bases from J, the junction kept 11 bases outside the gene matches. CDR3 bases: TGTGCCAGCAGCGCCCACCGACAGGGTCGGGACTATGGCTACACCTTC. Amino acid sequence: CASSAHRQGRDYGYTF.

The chain is built from TRBV6-5 and TRBJ1-5; TRBD1 aligns across 9 bases. Losses at the gene ends were 8 bases for V and 7 bases for J; bases not matched to a gene: 12. This CDR3 is built from 15 residues. Germline values: CDR1 MNHEY, CDR2 SVGAGI. The CDR3 nucleotides read TGTGCCAGCCTACAGGGGGCAATGGGGAAGCAGCCCCAGCATTTT. It codes for CASLQGAMGKQPQHF.

This chain links TRBV2 with TRBJ2-3; TRBD2 is a possible D gene (5 bases). The V gene lost 8 bases and the J gene lost 3 bases, with 9 bases spanning the gap. This CDR3 region has 12 residues. Germline loops: CDR1 SNHLY, CDR2 FYNNEI. This CDR3 is CASSEGTDTQYF. The CDR3 DNA follows: TGTGCCAGCTCCGAGGGAACAGATACGCAGTATTTT.

The genes are TRBV27 and TRBJ1-2; no clear D gene. Germline V gene sequence: CDR1 MNHEY, CDR2 SMNVEV (reference sequence). The CDR3 runs to 14 residues. Trimming stripped 2 bases from V and 2 bases from J, with 9 bases between. The CDR3 sequence is CASSLTRGNYGYTF. In nucleotides, the CDR3 is TGTGCCAGCAGTTTAACTCGAGGGAACTATGGCTACACCTTC.

V is TRBV5-1 and J is TRBJ2-7; 9 bases are shared with TRBD1. There are 14 residues in the CDR3. Per the germline V gene, CDR1 is SGHRS and CDR2 is YFSETQ. V shed 3 bases, J shed 5 bases, and the junction held 6 bases outside the gene matches. Here the CDR3 DNA reads TGCGCCAGCAGCTCGGGACAGGGCTTCGACGAGCAGTACTTC. It translates to CASSSGQGFDEQYF.

This clone was seen a few times. This chain uses TRBV9 with TRBJ2-3, with D possibly TRBD1 on 5 matching bases. CDR3 length: 14 amino acids. Germline CDR1 SGDLS, CDR2 YYNGEE. V dropped 0 bases and J dropped 10 bases, with 15 bases sitting between them. The CDR3 sequence is CASSVDQGIAAQYF. CDR3 bases: TGTGCCAGCAGCGTAGATCAGGGAATCGCCGCGCAGTATTTT.

This chain joins TRBV28 and TRBJ1-4; 10 nucleotides line up with TRBD1. V was clipped by 6 bases and J by 5 bases; unmatched bases: 18. Germline assignment: CDR1 MDHEN and CDR2 SYDVKM. CDR3 length: 19 amino acids. The CDR3 DNA reads as TGTGCCAGCAGCCCCGGACAGGGGGTCCGGCAGGGGCGGAATGAAAAACTGTTTTTT. It encodes CASSPGQGVRQGRNEKLFF. Drawing the rest from reference TRBV28 and TRBJ1-4, the complete variable domain is DVKVTQSSRYLVKRTGEKVFLECVQDMDHENMFWYRQDPGLGLRLIYFSYDVKMKEKGDIPEGYSVSREKKERFSLILESASTNQTSMYLCASSPGQGVRQGRNEKLFFGSGTQLSVL.

The chain uses TRBV7-2 and TRBJ1-5, with 8 bases identical to TRBD1. J was trimmed by 4 bases and V by 5 bases; bases with no gene match: 10. The CDR3 length is 16 residues. Per the germline V gene, CDR1 is SGHTA and CDR2 is FQGNSA. CDR3 sequence: CASSPGTGPVNQPQHF. For the CDR3, the DNA is TGTGCCAGCAGCCCAGGGACAGGTCCGGTGAATCAGCCCCAGCATTTT.

The chain uses TRBV9 and TRBJ2-3; TRBD2 aligns across 9 bases. Looked up from germline, CDR1 is SGDLS and CDR2 is YYNGEE. The CDR3 loop spans 17 amino acids. V was pared by 2 bases and J by 3 bases, with 10 bases of the junction left unmatched. The CDR3 DNA follows: TGTGCCAGCAGCGTCCGGGGGGCTAGCGGGGATACAGATACGCAGTATTTT. Translating gives CASSVRGASGDTDTQYF.

The sample holds one count of this clone. The chain is built from TRBV9 and TRBJ2-2; D is ambiguous. Trimming took 0 bases from V and 6 from J, leaving 12 bases between them. The CDR3 has 15 residues. Per germline, CDR1 SGDLS and CDR2 YYNGEE. The CDR3: CASSVEGVLAGELFF. DNA of the CDR3: TGTGCCAGCAGCGTAGAAGGAGTCTTAGCCGGGGAGCTGTTTTTT.

V gene TRBV7-9 combines with J gene TRBJ1-5; D may be TRBD1 (5 bases). V dropped 5 bases and J dropped 5 bases, with 13 bases sitting between them. Germline-derived CDR1 and CDR2 are SEHNR and FQNEAQ (reference sequence). The length of the CDR3 is 14 residues. DNA of the CDR3: TGTGCCAGCAGCGGTGCGCAGGGTTATCAGCCCCAGCATTTT. It yields the protein CASSGAQGYQPQHF.

V usage is TRBV19 and J usage is TRBJ2-4; 8 positions match TRBD1. The CDR3 is 14 residues long. Germline assignment: CDR1 LNHDA and CDR2 SQIVND (reference sequence). The V segment lost 7 bases and the J segment 3 bases; nucleotides outside the gene matches: 5. Here the CDR3 DNA reads TGTGCCAGTATTGACAGGGGCGGCAAAAACATTCAGTACTTC. This gives the protein CASIDRGGKNIQYF.

This clone was observed many times. CDR3 residues: CASNDPYTAGHTEAFF. CDR3 DNA: TGCGCCAGCAACGACCCATATACAGCGGGTCACACTGAAGCTTTCTTT. The chain couples TRBV10-2 to TRBJ1-1; D call uncertain. The CDR3 has 16 residues. Trimming removed 7 bases from V and 3 bases from J, with 21 bases in between. Germline-derived CDR1 and CDR2 are WSHSY and SAAADI.

The V call is TRBV7-9, the J call TRBJ2-2, with 8 bases aligning to TRBD1. V was clipped by 3 bases and J by 4 bases; unmatched bases: 7. Germline-derived CDR1 and CDR2 are SEHNR and FQNEAQ (reference sequence). The CDR3 runs 16 residues. CDR3 DNA: TGTGCCAGCAGCTTCCAGGGGGCGCAGAGCACCGGGGAGCTGTTTTTT. Amino acid sequence: CASSFQGAQSTGELFF. Looking up the rest from reference TRBV7-9 and TRBJ2-2 gives the full variable domain: DTGVSQNPRHKITKRGQNVTFRCDPISEHNRLYWYRQTLGQGPEFLTYFQNEAQLEKSRLLSDRFSAERPKGSFSTLEIQRTEQGDSAMYLCASSFQGAQSTGELFFGEGSRLTVL.

The genes are TRBV24-1 and TRBJ2-3, with 7 nucleotides matching TRBD2. CDR3 length: 15 amino acids. J was trimmed by 3 bases and V by 4 bases; bases with no gene match: 6. Germline loops: CDR1 KGHDR, CDR2 SFDVKD. CDR3 bases: TGTGCCACCAGTGACTGGGGGGGGAGAACAGATACGCAGTATTTT. Translated, it gives CATSDWGGRTDTQYF.

This chain links TRBV2 with TRBJ1-1, with a possible D match to TRBD1 (6 bases). This CDR3 is 15 amino acids long. Germline loops: CDR1 SNHLY, CDR2 FYNNEI. The V end was cut by 6 bases, the J end by 6 bases, with 20 bases between. The CDR3, as DNA: TGTGCCAGCAGCCCCTCACCCAGGGGATCGGCTGAAGCTTTCTTT. This translates into CASSPSPRGSAEAFF.

V gene TRBV2 combines with J gene TRBJ1-6; D is unresolved. Trimming removed 4 bases at V and 4 bases at J, with 11 bases between. The CDR3 spans 15 residues. The V gene's germline CDR1 is SNHLY and CDR2 FYNNEI. The CDR3 DNA is TGTGCCAGCAGTGGCAGCGGGCCTTATAATTCACCCCTCCACTTT. It specifies CASSGSGPYNSPLHF.

The chain couples TRBV19 to TRBJ2-5; no definite D call. V was cut by 5 bases and J by 2 bases, with 9 bases left in between. CDR1 and CDR2 (germline): LNHDA, SQIVND (reference sequence). The CDR3 covers 13 residues. The CDR3 is CASSGGFQETQYF. The CDR3 region has the DNA TGTGCCAGTAGTGGCGGATTTCAAGAGACCCAGTACTTC.

The table lists this clone with a count of one. The chain links TRBV4-2 to TRBJ2-3; TRBD2 is a possible D gene (6 bases). Between the trimmed V and J ends, which lost 1 base and 2 bases, there was a span of 10 bases. The CDR3 covers 15 residues. CDR1 is LGHNA and CDR2 is YNFKEQ in the germline V gene. The CDR3 DNA sequence: TGTGCCAGCAGCCAAGGGCGGGGAGACACAGATACGCAGTATTTT. It codes for CASSQGRGDTDTQYF.

The chain has TRBV25-1 and TRBJ1-2; the D gene is possibly TRBD1 (6 bases). CDR1 MGHDK and CDR2 SYGVNS come from the germline V gene. Trimming took off 11 bases at V and 8 bases at J, with 15 bases between the two ends. The CDR3 runs 11 residues. For the CDR3, the DNA is TGTGCCGGAACTCCACAGGGAGGCTACACCTTC. Translated, it gives CAGTPQGGYTF.

CDR3 sequence (DNA): TGTGCCAGCAGCCAGGGACTAGCGGGGTTCTCCTACAATGAGCAGTTCTTC. Its protein product is CASSQGLAGFSYNEQFF. V gene TRBV14 combines with J gene TRBJ2-1; 13 bases line up with TRBD2. Germline V CDR1 and CDR2: SGHDN, FVKESK. Trimming at V came to 3 bases and at J to 0 bases, leaving 2 bases not matched to a gene. The CDR3 runs 17 residues. The full variable domain, with the rest looked up from reference TRBV14 and TRBJ2-1, is EAGVTQFPSHSVIEKGQTVTLRCDPISGHDNLYWYRRVMGKEIKFLLHFVKESKQDESGMPNNRFLAERTGGTYSTLKVQPAELEDSGVYFCASSQGLAGFSYNEQFFGPGTRLTVL.

This chain links TRBV7-2 with TRBJ1-2, with D perhaps TRBD1 (6 bases). This CDR3 is 17 amino acids long. Germline CDR1 reads SGHTA; CDR2 reads FQGNSA. Trimming pared 7 bases from V and 1 base from J, leaving 22 bases between. The CDR3 DNA reads as TGTGCCAGCAAGCCCACAAGAGATCGGACAGATAACTATGGCTACACCTTC. The encoded protein is CASKPTRDRTDNYGYTF.

This clone was observed a single time. The chain recombines TRBV4-2 with TRBJ2-2; TRBD2 agrees at 7 bases. Per the germline V gene, CDR1 is LGHNA and CDR2 is YNFKEQ. V dropped 1 base and J dropped 3; count of bases not matched to a gene: 2. This CDR3 has 15 amino acids. The CDR3 DNA is TGTGCCAGCAGCCAAGGTGGGGGGGACACCGGGGAGCTGTTTTTT. Amino acid sequence: CASSQGGGDTGELFF.

The rearrangement joins TRBV28 to TRBJ2-7, with a tentative D call TRBD1 (5 bases). Germline values: CDR1 MDHEN, CDR2 SYDVKM. The V gene lost 8 bases and the J gene lost 2 bases, with 13 bases spanning the gap. The CDR3 is 13 residues long. The CDR3 reads CASSFSRAYEQYF. CDR3 bases: TGTGCCAGCTCATTCTCCAGGGCCTACGAGCAGTACTTC.